This T cell receptor beta chain was captured in a study of blood T cell repertoires in COVID-19. Study-wide background: Sources were T cells, B-cell-depleted T cells, or PBMCs; the material itself was cDNA or gDNA.

Profiled with immunoSEQ multiplex PCR; TCRdb holds only in-frame clones, not every one. This sample yields 150,000 to 200,000 clones, of which 85% are seen a single time; approximately 7.6% belongs to the top ten. This clone appeared a few times. Patients from Seattle were sampled longitudinally, starting during active infection. Sequencing was carried out using peripheral blood. The TCR comes from an elderly woman with COVID-19, enrolled during active disease.

CDR3 residues: CASSLGQGTYEQYF. CDR3 DNA sequence: TGCGCCAGCTCGTTGGGACAGGGGACCTACGAGCAGTACTTC. This chain links TRBV4-1 with TRBJ2-7; 10 nucleotides align to TRBD1. The CDR3 is made up of 14 amino acids. Germline V gene data show CDR1 as MGHRA and CDR2 as YSYEKL. With V trimmed by 8 bases and J by 2 bases, 6 bases remained unmatched.